The 12 T cell receptor beta chains reported below all come from one sample, sequenced in a study of cytomegalovirus exposure and HLA in healthy donors listed by TCRdb under 2017. The library came from the immunoSEQ multiplex PCR assay. The table comes from immuneACCESS by way of TCRdb, which keeps in-frame sequences with V and J called. Part of the clones is missing from these tables; in studies checked, under half for an unresolved V gene and the rest for unknown reasons. The sample profile shows about 130,000 clones; roughly 90% of them were found once. In total, the top ten clones hold approximately 3.3% of the sample. What was sequenced was PBMCs. These receptor sequences come from a man younger than 45 in good health and CMV-seronegative.

The gene calls are TRBV29-1 and TRBJ1-1, with 7 bases fitting TRBD1. This CDR3 has 13 amino acids. Germline CDR1 SQVTM, CDR2 ANQGSEA. With V trimmed by 6 bases and J by 1 base, 5 bases remained unmatched. The CDR3 DNA reads TGCAGCGTCGCGGGACAGAGGAACACTGAAGCTTTCTTT. Translating gives CSVAGQRNTEAFF.

This chain uses TRBV7-2 with TRBJ1-5; no clear D. V dropped 1 base and J dropped 3 bases, with 10 bases sitting between them. Germline lookup yields CDR1 SGHTA and CDR2 FQGNSA. The CDR3 length is 15 residues. The CDR3 DNA reads as TGTGCCAGCAGCTTAGGGTTACATCCCAATCAGCCCCAGCATTTT. It encodes CASSLGLHPNQPQHF.

The CDR3 DNA reads as TGTGCCAGCAGTTACGCCCCCGGGACAGGGGGCAAGCAGTACTTC. Translation: CASSYAPGTGGKQYF. The chain carries TRBV6-5 and TRBJ2-7, with 12 bases identical to TRBD1. V was clipped by 2 bases and J by 8 bases; unmatched bases: 7. CDR1 is MNHEY and CDR2 is SVGAGI in the germline V gene. The CDR3 extends over 15 amino acids.

Remarks on this clone: The same CDR3 arises from other DNA sequences in this sample as well. The chain carries TRBV5-1 and TRBJ2-3, with 7 bases matching TRBD2. The CDR3 totals 14 residues. V lost 4 bases, J lost 1 base, and 3 bases stayed unmatched. Germline CDR1 reads SGHRS; CDR2 reads YFSETQ. CDR3 protein: CASSPGLGTDTQYF. In DNA form, the CDR3 reads TGCGCCAGCAGCCCTGGACTAGGCACAGATACGCAGTATTTT.

The CDR3 region is CASSGDRGREKLFF. Written as DNA, the CDR3 is TGTGCCAGTAGTGGGGACAGGGGAAGAGAAAAACTGTTTTTT. The rearrangement uses TRBV19 and TRBJ1-4; 10 bases agree with TRBD1. Germline V gene data show CDR1 as LNHDA and CDR2 as SQIVND (reference sequence). Trimming removed 5 bases from V and 8 bases from J; junction bases left unmatched: 5. CDR3 size: 14 residues.

The J gene is TRBJ1-2, the V gene TRBV4-1, with D possibly matching TRBD1 (5 bases). The CDR3 length is 13 residues. V was cut by 4 bases and J by 8 bases, with 14 bases left in between. The V gene's germline CDR1 is MGHRA and CDR2 YSYEKL. The CDR3 here is CASSPDSSQGYTF. The CDR3 coding sequence is TGCGCCAGCAGCCCCGACAGTAGTCAAGGCTACACCTTC.

The genes are TRBV16 and TRBJ1-3; 9 nucleotides match TRBD1. This CDR3 has 15 residues. Germline values: CDR1 KGHSY, CDR2 FQNENV. Trimming cost V 2 bases and J 7 bases; bases outside gene matches: 6. CDR3 in DNA: TGTGCCAGCAGCCAAGAGACAGGGGGAGCGAACACCATATATTTT. This translates into CASSQETGGANTIYF.

A single count supports this clone. The chain combines TRBV15 with TRBJ1-1, with 9 bases fitting TRBD1. J was trimmed by 0 bases and V by 2 bases; bases with no gene match: 7. The V gene's germline CDR1 is LNHNV and CDR2 YYDKDF (reference sequence). There are 17 residues in the CDR3. CDR3 in DNA: TGTGCCACCAGCAGAACAGGGGGCGCGGATTTGAACACTGAAGCTTTCTTT. Encoded protein: CATSRTGGADLNTEAFF.

The V gene is TRBV28, the J gene TRBJ1-2; D not certain. The germline V and J ends were trimmed by 5 bases and 4 bases, with 17 bases remaining between them. CDR1 is MDHEN and CDR2 is SYDVKM in the germline V gene. The CDR3 extends over 15 amino acids. This chain's CDR3 is CASSTRGEGSYGYTF. The CDR3 DNA is TGTGCCAGCAGTACTCGCGGGGAGGGCAGCTATGGCTACACCTTC.

The rearrangement links TRBV11-2 to TRBJ2-5; TRBD2 is a possible D gene (6 bases). The V and J ends lost 5 bases and 5 bases respectively, with 15 bases between them. Germline V lookup: CDR1 SGHAT, CDR2 FQNNGV. The CDR3 runs to 14 residues. The CDR3: CASSPRRDAETQYF. The CDR3 region has the DNA TGTGCCAGCAGCCCACGGCGGGACGCGGAGACCCAGTACTTC.

The rearrangement links TRBV15 to TRBJ1-1, with unresolved D. Germline V CDR1 and CDR2: LNHNV, YYDKDF (reference sequence). Trimming cost V 6 bases and J 3 bases, with 11 bases left between them. CDR3 length: 13 residues. CDR3 region: CATSTGSYTEAFF. The CDR3 nucleotides are TGTGCCACCAGTACCGGGTCTTACACTGAAGCTTTCTTT.

The CDR3 loop reads CASSQGPGLAGDTDTQYF. The CDR3 coding sequence is TGTGCCAGCAGCCAAGGGCCGGGACTAGCGGGGGACACAGATACGCAGTATTTT. The V call is TRBV4-2, the J call TRBJ2-3, with TRBD2 identical over 14 bases. The CDR3 is 18 amino acids. V shed 1 base, J shed 2 bases, and the junction held 5 bases outside the gene matches. Germline V CDR1 and CDR2: LGHNA, YNFKEQ.